These 30 T cell receptor beta chains came from one sample sequenced in a study of cytomegalovirus exposure and HLA in healthy donors. With 60 Vbeta and 13 Jbeta primers, the PCR was carried out. Data came from immunoSEQ multiplex PCR; TCRdb stores just in-frame clones and leaves some out. The table records 100,000 or so clones, roughly four fifths of them present only once. Material: PBMCs. The receptor set was obtained from a man aged 35 to 55 in good health and CMV-seropositive.

The genes are TRBV11-2 and TRBJ2-1; TRBD1 aligns across 8 bases. CDR3 length: 18 residues. Per the germline V gene, CDR1 is SGHAT and CDR2 is FQNNGV. Losses at the gene ends were 3 bases for V and 6 bases for J; bases not matched to a gene: 16. The CDR3 DNA reads as TGTGCCAGCAGCTTCCGGACAGGGATAATGAATGGATTCAATGAGCAGTTCTTC. Amino acid sequence: CASSFRTGIMNGFNEQFF.

This clone was seen only a few times. The rearrangement joins TRBV18 to TRBJ2-7, with unresolved D. Trimming removed 2 bases at V and 2 bases at J, with 7 bases between. Germline-derived CDR1 and CDR2 are KGHSH and LQKENI. There are 13 residues in the CDR3. The CDR3 DNA reads TGTGCCAGCTCACCAAGCCTAACCTACGAGCAGTACTTC. The encoded protein is CASSPSLTYEQYF.

J is TRBJ1-1 and V is TRBV27; unclear D gene. The CDR3 totals 14 residues. Per germline, CDR1 MNHEY and CDR2 SMNVEV (reference sequence). Trimming took 2 bases from V and 1 from J, leaving 8 bases between them. As DNA, the CDR3 is TGTGCCAGCAGTTTAAAGGGAGGGAACACTGAAGCTTTCTTT. It specifies CASSLKGGNTEAFF.

The chain is built from TRBV5-1 and TRBJ1-5, with D unresolved. In germline, CDR1 is SGHRS, CDR2 YFSETQ. Between the trimmed V and J ends, which lost 1 base and 0 bases, there was a span of 11 bases. The CDR3 consists of 16 residues. The CDR3 sequence: CASSLSPGFSNQPQHF. CDR3 nucleotides: TGCGCCAGCAGCTTGAGTCCAGGCTTTAGCAATCAGCCCCAGCATTTT.

The chain employs TRBV18 and TRBJ2-7; 9 positions match TRBD2. The CDR3 has 16 amino acids. From germline, CDR1 is KGHSH and CDR2 LQKENI. J gave up 0 bases and V 3 bases, and 6 bases lay outside the gene matches. Here the CDR3 reads CASSPQSGGHSYEQYF. The CDR3 DNA is TGTGCCAGCTCACCTCAGAGCGGGGGGCACTCCTACGAGCAGTACTTC.

The V and J genes are TRBV5-1 and TRBJ1-1; 7 nucleotides agree with TRBD1. This CDR3 comprises 15 residues. Germline CDR1 and CDR2: SGHRS and YFSETQ. The junction had 7 bases not matched to a gene; V was cut back by 3 bases and J by 2 bases. CDR3 sequence (DNA): TGCGCCAGCAGCTACCCGGACAGGCCTAACACTGAAGCTTTCTTT. It is translated as CASSYPDRPNTEAFF.

The rearrangement uses TRBV7-9 and TRBJ2-1; 7 bases line up with TRBD2. J gave up 9 bases and V 6 bases, and 11 bases lay outside the gene matches. Germline V gives CDR1 SEHNR, CDR2 FQNEAQ (reference sequence). This CDR3 region has 14 residues. The CDR3 DNA is TGTGCCAGCAGTCGCGGACTAGGTGTGATTGAGCAGTTCTTC. This encodes CASSRGLGVIEQFF.

This chain uses TRBV18 with TRBJ1-5, with a possible D match to TRBD1 (5 bases). Germline V gene lookup returns CDR1 KGHSH and CDR2 LQKENI. The CDR3 has 15 residues. V was shortened by 3 bases and J by 11 bases, with 20 bases between the two germline ends. DNA of the CDR3: TGTGCCAGCTCACCGATCGATGGACACCTTGGGGCCCAGCATTTT. This translates into CASSPIDGHLGAQHF.

This rearrangement joins TRBV10-2 to TRBJ2-5, with D tentatively TRBD2 (6 bases). Germline V CDR1 and CDR2: WSHSY, SAAADI. CDR3 length: 16 amino acids. The germline V and J ends were trimmed by 3 bases and 2 bases, with 16 bases remaining between them. CDR3 in amino acids: CASSDSIRDSQETQYF. For the CDR3, the DNA is TGCGCCAGCAGTGACTCGATAAGGGACTCTCAAGAGACCCAGTACTTC.

The V and J genes are TRBV9 and TRBJ1-1; D not resolved. Trimming stripped 0 bases from V and 0 bases from J, with 9 bases between. The CDR3 length is 15 residues. CDR1 is SGDLS and CDR2 is YYNGEE in the germline V gene. The CDR3 protein is CASSVAPVVNTEAFF. CDR3 bases: TGTGCCAGCAGCGTAGCTCCAGTCGTGAACACTGAAGCTTTCTTT.

CDR3 loop: CASRKTGNRAEQYF. The CDR3 DNA is TGTGCCAGTAGGAAAACAGGAAATCGGGCCGAGCAGTACTTC. The J gene is TRBJ2-7, the V gene TRBV19; the D gene is possibly TRBD1 (5 bases). In germline, CDR1 is LNHDA, CDR2 SQIVND (reference sequence). The CDR3 contains 14 residues. V lost 6 bases, J lost 6 bases, and 18 bases lay in between.

The rearrangement links TRBV6-5 to TRBJ1-5; 9 bases align to TRBD1. CDR1 MNHEY and CDR2 SVGAGI come from the germline V gene. The length of the CDR3 is 15 residues. Germline trimming cut 5 bases from V and 6 bases from J; bases unmatched to any gene: 8. This chain's CDR3 is CASSGPGTGTQPQHF. CDR3 in DNA: TGTGCCAGCAGTGGCCCCGGGACAGGGACTCAGCCCCAGCATTTT.

This chain links TRBV9 with TRBJ2-5, with TRBD2 matching 10 bases. With V trimmed by 4 bases and J by 0 bases, 6 bases remained unmatched. The germline CDR1 and CDR2 sequences are SGDLS and YYNGEE. The CDR3 consists of 16 residues. In DNA form, the CDR3 reads TGTGCCAGCAGCCGGTCAGCGGGGGGGGACCAAGAGACCCAGTACTTC. It codes for CASSRSAGGDQETQYF.

On this clone: This specimen includes other DNA sequences encoding the same CDR3. The chain employs TRBV5-1 and TRBJ1-4; the match to TRBD1 covers 7 bases. The germline V gene has CDR1 SGHRS and CDR2 YFSETQ. Trimming at V came to 0 bases and at J to 7 bases, leaving 3 bases not matched to a gene. This CDR3 has 14 residues. CDR3 DNA sequence: TGCGCCAGCAGCTTGGGACAGGGTGGTGAAAAACTGTTTTTT. Translated, it gives CASSLGQGGEKLFF.

This chain joins TRBV18 and TRBJ2-7; perhaps TRBD1 as D (6 bases). Deletions cut 6 bases from V and 2 bases from J, with 11 bases between. The CDR3 totals 13 residues. Germline V gene lookup returns CDR1 KGHSH and CDR2 LQKENI. The DNA for the CDR3 is TGTGCCAGCTCGGGGGCAGTAGCCTACGAGCAGTACTTC. Translation: CASSGAVAYEQYF.

This chain uses TRBV30 with TRBJ1-2; 7 positions match TRBD1. From germline, CDR1 is GTSNPN and CDR2 SVGIG (reference sequence). The CDR3 extends over 12 amino acids. Trimming took 3 bases from V and 6 from J; bases not matched to a gene: 4. As DNA, the CDR3 is TGTGCCTGGAGCGAGACAGGGCATGGCTACACCTTC. Protein sequence: CAWSETGHGYTF.

This sequence joins TRBV2 and TRBJ1-5, with TRBD1 identical over 11 bases. Germline V CDR1 and CDR2: SNHLY, FYNNEI. V dropped 7 bases and J dropped 5; count of bases not matched to a gene: 7. CDR3 size: 15 residues. The CDR3 here is CASNRDRGADQPQHF. CDR3 sequence (DNA): TGTGCCAGCAATCGGGACAGGGGGGCGGATCAGCCCCAGCATTTT.

The genes are TRBV4-1 and TRBJ2-5, with 14 bases lining up with TRBD2. The germline CDR1 and CDR2 sequences are MGHRA and YSYEKL. V shed 4 bases and J 5 bases; nucleotides not matched to a gene: 6. This CDR3 comprises 16 residues. CDR3 residues: CASSRGLAGGSETQYF. As DNA, the CDR3 is TGCGCCAGCAGCCGAGGACTAGCGGGAGGATCTGAGACCCAGTACTTC.

There are a few counts of this clone. The rearrangement joins TRBV19 to TRBJ1-5; 8 nucleotides match TRBD1. Per the germline V gene, CDR1 is LNHDA and CDR2 is SQIVND (reference sequence). V shed 5 bases and J 7 bases; nucleotides not matched to a gene: 7. This CDR3 is 14 amino acids long. CDR3 region: CASSFTGGDQPQHF. The CDR3, as DNA: TGTGCCAGTAGTTTCACAGGGGGAGACCAGCCCCAGCATTTT.

The CDR3 here is CATRVTGLAGAYQETQYF. The CDR3 bases are TGTGCCACCAGGGTTACGGGACTAGCGGGCGCTTACCAAGAGACCCAGTACTTC. The chain recombines TRBV15 with TRBJ2-5; 12 bases agree with TRBD2. Per the germline V gene, CDR1 is LNHNV and CDR2 is YYDKDF (reference sequence). CDR3 length equals 18 residues. V was pared by 6 bases and J by 0 bases, with 11 bases of the junction left unmatched.

A single count supports this clone. J is TRBJ2-1 and V is TRBV18; D is unclear. The CDR3 runs to 14 residues. Germline V gene data show CDR1 as KGHSH and CDR2 as LQKENI. The ends were cut back, 2 bases at V and 5 bases at J, with 10 bases in the middle. The CDR3 coding sequence is TGTGCCAGCTCACCAGCCAGATTCAACAATGAGCAGTTCTTC. The encoded protein is CASSPARFNNEQFF. Supplemented by reference TRBV18 and TRBJ2-1, the full variable domain reads NAGVMQNPRHLVRRRGQEARLRCSPMKGHSHVYWYRQLPEEGLKFMVYLQKENIIDESGMPKERFSAEFPKEGPSILRIQQVVRGDSAAYFCASSPARFNNEQFFGPGTRLTVL.

With regard to this clone: The identical CDR3 is also encoded by other nucleotide sequences in the sample. The rearrangement uses TRBV2 and TRBJ2-1, with 7 bases fitting TRBD1. The length of the CDR3 is 12 residues. Trimming at V came to 6 bases and at J to 8 bases, leaving 4 bases not matched to a gene. Per germline, CDR1 SNHLY and CDR2 FYNNEI. The CDR3 protein is CASRNRGDEQFF. Written as DNA, the CDR3 is TGTGCCAGCAGAAACAGGGGCGATGAGCAGTTCTTC.

This clone occurred once. The V and J genes are TRBV11-2 and TRBJ2-2, with 8 nucleotides matching TRBD1. Germline-derived CDR1 and CDR2 are SGHAT and FQNNGV. V dropped 3 bases and J dropped 1; count of bases not matched to a gene: 4. The CDR3 runs to 16 residues. CDR3 residues: CASSFLTGGNTGELFF. Here the CDR3 DNA reads TGTGCCAGCAGCTTCCTCACAGGGGGGAACACCGGGGAGCTGTTTTTT.

This chain uses TRBV5-4 with TRBJ2-7; TRBD2 matches at 8 bases. From germline, CDR1 is SGHNT and CDR2 YYREEE (reference sequence). The CDR3 runs 15 residues. Trimming cost V 3 bases and J 0 bases; bases outside gene matches: 5. The DNA of the CDR3 is TGTGCCAGCAGCTATAGCGGGGTAAGCTCCTACGAGCAGTACTTC. Translation: CASSYSGVSSYEQYF.

This clone showed up many times. The chain combines TRBV13 with TRBJ1-1, with D possibly matching TRBD1 (6 bases). The germline CDR1 and CDR2 sequences are PRHDT and FYEKMQ (reference sequence). With 6 bases removed from V and 5 bases from J, the gap between germline ends came to 16 bases. The CDR3 is 14 amino acids. CDR3 loop: CASRHKGGATEAFF. The CDR3 DNA sequence: TGTGCCAGCAGACACAAAGGGGGGGCAACTGAAGCTTTCTTT.

This chain joins TRBV29-1 and TRBJ1-5; D not resolved. The CDR3 covers 13 residues. Germline V lookup: CDR1 SQVTM, CDR2 ANQGSEA. With 4 bases removed from V and 2 bases from J, the gap between germline ends came to 9 bases. CDR3 coding DNA: TGCAGCGTTGGGCGGGGAGGCAATCAGCCCCAGCATTTT. Its protein product is CSVGRGGNQPQHF.

This chain connects TRBV30 to TRBJ1-5; 8 nucleotides line up with TRBD1. The CDR3 covers 18 residues. CDR1 is GTSNPN, CDR2 SVGIG, per germline (reference sequence). Trimming took 0 bases from V and 2 from J; bases not matched to a gene: 12. DNA for the CDR3: TGTGCCTGGAGTGTTGAGACAGGGGTTCCCTCGGGCAATCAGCCCCAGCATTTT. Translation: CAWSVETGVPSGNQPQHF.

This clone was seen a few times. This chain connects TRBV9 to TRBJ2-2; D is possibly TRBD1 (6 bases). The germline V and J ends were trimmed by 1 base and 0 bases, with 7 bases remaining between them. The CDR3 contains 15 residues. CDR1 SGDLS and CDR2 YYNGEE come from the germline V gene. The CDR3 nucleotides read TGTGCCAGCAGCGTATCAGGGGCGAACACCGGGGAGCTGTTTTTT. This translates into CASSVSGANTGELFF.

The chain couples TRBV2 to TRBJ2-2, with TRBD2 as a possible D gene (5 bases). The CDR3 extends over 13 amino acids. The V gene's germline CDR1 is SNHLY and CDR2 FYNNEI. V was pared by 6 bases and J by 4 bases, with 9 bases between. The CDR3 is CASRVASTGELFF. CDR3 DNA: TGTGCCAGCAGGGTAGCGAGCACCGGGGAGCTGTTTTTT.

The rearrangement joins TRBV11-3 to TRBJ2-2; D not certain. The CDR3 is 16 amino acids. V was clipped by 5 bases and J by 5 bases, with 18 bases between them. CDR1 is SGHNT, CDR2 YENEEA, per germline. DNA of the CDR3: TGTGCCAGCAGCCGCGAACCCGTTTCTCGGACCGGGGAGCTGTTTTTT. Translation gives CASSREPVSRTGELFF.